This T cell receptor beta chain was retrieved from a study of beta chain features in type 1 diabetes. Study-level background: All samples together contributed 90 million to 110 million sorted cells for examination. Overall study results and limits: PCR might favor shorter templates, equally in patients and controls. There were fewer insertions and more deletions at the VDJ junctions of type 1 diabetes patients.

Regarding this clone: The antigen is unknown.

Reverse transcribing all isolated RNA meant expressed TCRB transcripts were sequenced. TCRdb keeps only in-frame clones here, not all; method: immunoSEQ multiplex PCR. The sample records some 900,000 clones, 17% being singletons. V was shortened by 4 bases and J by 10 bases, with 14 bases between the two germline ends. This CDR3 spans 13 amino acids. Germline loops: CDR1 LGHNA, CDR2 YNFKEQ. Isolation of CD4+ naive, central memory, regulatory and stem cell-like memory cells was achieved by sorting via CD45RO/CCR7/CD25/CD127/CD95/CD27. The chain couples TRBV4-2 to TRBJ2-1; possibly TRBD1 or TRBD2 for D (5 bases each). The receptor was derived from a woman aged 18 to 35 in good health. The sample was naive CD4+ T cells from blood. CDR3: CASSPTGREEQFF. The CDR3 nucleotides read TGTGCCAGCAGCCCGACCGGCAGGGAGGAGCAGTTCTTC.